A single sample gave rise to the 15 T cell receptor beta chains below, sequenced in a study of T cells in Graves' hyperthyroidism and ophthalmopathy. RNA transcripts served as the template for amplifying TCR beta CDR3 regions. The HTBI primer set drove a first-round RT-PCR of the TCR CDR3. MiXCR, applied by TCRdb to the multiplex PCR reads, yields one record per CDR3 protein. The sample has under 650,000 distinct CDR3 sequences; around 15% are singletons. The sample taken for sequencing was blood. The source of these receptors is a woman between 25 and 40 years old with Graves' hyperthyroidism.

This clonotype was seen a single time. At one end the junction does not follow the germline gene, possibly because of a read error. The chain couples TRBV20-1 to TRBJ1-2, with 9 positions matching TRBD1. This CDR3 has 16 amino acids. Germline CDR1 and CDR2: DFQATT and SNEGSKA (reference sequence). The DNA of the CDR3 is TGCAGTGCTAGAGCCAAACCGGGACAGGGTCAATATGGCCACACCTTC. Its protein is CSARAKPGQGQYGHTF.

This clonotype was detected a few times. This chain connects TRBV12-3 or TRBV12-4 to TRBJ1-4; D unclear. The CDR3 totals 12 residues. The V and J ends lost 4 bases and 8 bases respectively, with 8 bases between them. CDR3 protein: CASSSNREKLFF. The CDR3 region has the DNA TGTGCCAGCAGTTCTAACAGAGAAAAACTGTTTTTT.

This clonotype was observed many times. The chain uses TRBV28 and TRBJ2-1; D remains ambiguous. Trimming cost V 4 bases and J 5 bases, with 12 bases left between them. The CDR3 runs to 14 residues. Per germline, CDR1 MDHEN and CDR2 SYDVKM. The CDR3 DNA follows: TGTGCCAGCAGTTCCTCCCCCTTAGACAATGAGCAGTTCTTC. It encodes CASSSSPLDNEQFF.

This clonotype was seen a handful of times. The gene calls are TRBV6-5 and TRBJ2-4, with TRBD1 identical over 8 bases. CDR1 and CDR2 (germline): MNHEY, SVGAGI. V lost 0 bases to trimming and J lost 5 bases; unmatched junction nucleotides: 6. This CDR3 is 16 amino acids long. This chain's CDR3 is CASSYSFGTGQNIQYF. As DNA, the CDR3 is TGTGCCAGCAGTTACTCCTTCGGGACAGGTCAAAACATTCAGTACTTC.

About this clonotype: Given a much more abundant clone one base away, this may be a read error. The V call is TRBV6-1, the J call TRBJ2-2; D might be TRBD1 or TRBD2, each matching 5 bases. Looked up from germline, CDR1 is MNHNS and CDR2 is SASEGT. This CDR3 has 14 amino acids. CDR3 region: CASSKGQRTGELLF. DNA for the CDR3: TGTGCCAGCAGTAAAGGACAAAGAACCGGGGAGCTGCTTTTT.

The table lists this clonotype with a few counts. This chain links TRBV11-2 with TRBJ2-1; D possibly corresponds to TRBD2 (6 bases). The V and J ends lost 0 bases and 13 bases respectively, with 22 bases between them. The germline CDR1 and CDR2 sequences are SGHAT and FQNNGV. The CDR3 is 16 residues long. Here the CDR3 DNA reads TGTGCCAGCAGCTTAGAACTAGCCCCCACCTGGGGGGATCAGTTCTTC. This sequence encodes CASSLELAPTWGDQFF.

This clonotype was detected a few times. The chain couples TRBV11-2 to TRBJ2-5; D gene ambiguous. Trimming took 3 bases from V and 5 from J, leaving 13 bases between them. The CDR3 runs to 14 residues. From germline, CDR1 is SGHAT and CDR2 FQNNGV. The CDR3 protein is CASSLSSFSETQYF. CDR3 nucleotide sequence: TGTGCCAGCAGCTTGAGTAGCTTCTCGGAGACCCAGTACTTC.

J is TRBJ2-1 and V is TRBV28; TRBD2 matches at 8 bases. CDR1 and CDR2 (germline): MDHEN, SYDVKM. The CDR3 totals 14 residues. Losses at the gene ends were 3 bases for V and 12 bases for J; bases not matched to a gene: 10. The DNA for the CDR3 is TGTGCCAGCAGTTTCGTAGCGGGAACAGATACGCAGTTCTTC. Protein product: CASSFVAGTDTQFF.

The rearrangement links TRBV7-3 to TRBJ2-3; D call uncertain. Looked up from germline, CDR1 is SGHTA and CDR2 is FQGTGA. This CDR3 region has 13 residues. V lost 3 bases, J lost 2 bases, and 6 bases lay in between. CDR3 loop: CASSFTPTDTQYF. The CDR3 nucleotides read TGTGCCAGCAGCTTTACACCCACAGATACGCAGTATTTT.

This chain uses TRBV7-9 with TRBJ2-5; D ambiguous. Germline V gene lookup returns CDR1 SEHNR and CDR2 FQNEAQ (reference sequence). Trimming removed 5 bases at V and 5 bases at J, with 18 bases between. The CDR3 length is 15 residues. CDR3 nucleotide sequence: TGTGCCAGCAGCCGAGATGCTCCCACGGCGGAGACCCAGTACTTC. The encoded protein is CASSRDAPTAETQYF.

This clonotype was recorded a few times. The V call is TRBV28, the J call TRBJ1-3; D is undetermined. Trimming took off 6 bases at V and 0 bases at J, with 15 bases between the two ends. The germline V gene encodes CDR1 MDHEN and CDR2 SYDVKM. This CDR3 is 16 amino acids long. The CDR3, as DNA: TGTGCCAGCAGCGAACCTCGACTGTACTCTGGAAACACCATATATTTT. Its translation is CASSEPRLYSGNTIYF.

CDR3 amino acids: CSARGLAAFLYGYTF. CDR3 coding DNA: TGCAGTGCTAGAGGTTTGGCGGCCTTCCTCTATGGCTACACCTTC. The V call is TRBV20-1, the J call TRBJ1-2; D not resolved. V was cut by 1 base and J by 4 bases, with 16 bases left in between. The CDR3 is 15 residues long. Germline lookup yields CDR1 DFQATT and CDR2 SNEGSKA (reference sequence).

This clonotype has ten or more counts. This chain joins TRBV6-1 and TRBJ1-5; D is ambiguous. V lost 6 bases and J lost 9, with 12 bases in between. The CDR3 length is 12 residues. Germline CDR1 is MNHNS and CDR2 is SASEGT. CDR3 sequence reads: CASSEVVGPQHF. The CDR3 DNA reads TGTGCCAGCAGCGAGGTAGTGGGGCCCCAGCATTTT.

There are many counts of this clonotype. The chain joins TRBV7-3 to TRBJ2-1; 8 nucleotides align to TRBD2. The CDR3 totals 16 residues. V was pared by 4 bases and J by 4 bases, with 9 bases of the junction left unmatched. CDR1 is SGHTA and CDR2 is FQGTGA in the germline V gene. The CDR3 sequence: CASSSRAGEGYNEQFF. The CDR3 nucleotides read TGTGCCAGCAGCTCCCGAGCGGGAGAAGGTTACAATGAGCAGTTCTTC.

This clonotype has a count of ten or more. V usage is TRBV2 and J usage is TRBJ2-1; D call uncertain. The CDR3 has 13 residues. In germline, CDR1 is SNHLY, CDR2 FYNNEI. Trimming took 7 bases from V and 8 from J, leaving 15 bases between them. The CDR3 DNA sequence: TGTGCCAGCACTCCAGCGCATGGAGATGAGCAGTTCTTC. Its protein is CASTPAHGDEQFF.